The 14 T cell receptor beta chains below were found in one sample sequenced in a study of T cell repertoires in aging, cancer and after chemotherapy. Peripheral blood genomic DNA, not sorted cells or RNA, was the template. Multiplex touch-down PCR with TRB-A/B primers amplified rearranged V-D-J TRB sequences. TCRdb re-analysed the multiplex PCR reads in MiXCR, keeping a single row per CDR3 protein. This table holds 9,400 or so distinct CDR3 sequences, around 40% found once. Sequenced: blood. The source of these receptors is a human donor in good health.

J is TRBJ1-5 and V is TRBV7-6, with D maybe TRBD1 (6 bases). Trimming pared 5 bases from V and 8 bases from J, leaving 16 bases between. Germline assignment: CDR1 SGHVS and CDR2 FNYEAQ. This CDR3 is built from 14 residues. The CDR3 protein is CASSPGQSGEPQHF. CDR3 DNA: TGTGCCAGCAGCCCCGGACAGTCCGGGGAGCCCCAGCATTTT.

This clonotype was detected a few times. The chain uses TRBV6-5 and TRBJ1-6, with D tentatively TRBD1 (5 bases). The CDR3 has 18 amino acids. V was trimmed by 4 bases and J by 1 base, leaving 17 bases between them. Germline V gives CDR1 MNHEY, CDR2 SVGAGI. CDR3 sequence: CASSSTEWGWSYNSPLHF. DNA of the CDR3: TGTGCCAGCAGTTCCACCGAGTGGGGCTGGTCCTATAATTCACCCCTCCACTTT.

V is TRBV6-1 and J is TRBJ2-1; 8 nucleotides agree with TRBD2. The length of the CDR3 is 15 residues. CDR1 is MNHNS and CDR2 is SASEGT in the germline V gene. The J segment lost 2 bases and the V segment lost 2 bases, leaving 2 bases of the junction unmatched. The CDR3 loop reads CASSEFSGTYNEQFF. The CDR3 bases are TGTGCCAGCAGTGAATTTAGCGGGACCTACAATGAGCAGTTCTTC.

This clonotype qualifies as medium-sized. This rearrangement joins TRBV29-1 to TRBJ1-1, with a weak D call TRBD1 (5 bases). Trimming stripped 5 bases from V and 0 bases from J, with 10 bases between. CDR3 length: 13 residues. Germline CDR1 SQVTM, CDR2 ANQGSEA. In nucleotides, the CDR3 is TGCAGCGTTCCGGACACCATGAACACTGAAGCTTTCTTT. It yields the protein CSVPDTMNTEAFF.

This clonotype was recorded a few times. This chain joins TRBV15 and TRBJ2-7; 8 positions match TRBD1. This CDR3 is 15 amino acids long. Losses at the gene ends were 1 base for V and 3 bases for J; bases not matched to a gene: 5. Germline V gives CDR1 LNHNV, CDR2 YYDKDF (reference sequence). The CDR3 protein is CATSRGRDRFYEQYF. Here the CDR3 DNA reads TGTGCCACCAGCAGAGGACGGGACAGGTTCTACGAGCAGTACTTC.

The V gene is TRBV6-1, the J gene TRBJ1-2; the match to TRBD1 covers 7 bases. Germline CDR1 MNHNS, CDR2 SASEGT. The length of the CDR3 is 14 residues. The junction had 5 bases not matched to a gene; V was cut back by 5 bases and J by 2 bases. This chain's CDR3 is CASSTQQGNYGYTF. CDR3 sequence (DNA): TGTGCCAGCAGTACTCAACAGGGGAACTATGGCTACACCTTC.

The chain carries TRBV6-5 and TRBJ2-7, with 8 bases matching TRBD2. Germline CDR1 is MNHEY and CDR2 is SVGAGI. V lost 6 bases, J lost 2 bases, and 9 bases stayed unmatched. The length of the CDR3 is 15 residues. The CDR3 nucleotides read TGTGCCAGCAGCCGAGCGGGAGTTCAGGCCTACGAGCAGTACTTC. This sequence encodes CASSRAGVQAYEQYF.

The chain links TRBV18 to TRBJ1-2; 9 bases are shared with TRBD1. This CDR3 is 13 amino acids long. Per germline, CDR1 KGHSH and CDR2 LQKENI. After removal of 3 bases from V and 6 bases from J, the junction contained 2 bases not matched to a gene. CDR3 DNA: TGTGCCAGCTCACCGACAGGGGGGGATGGCTACACCTTC. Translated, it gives CASSPTGGDGYTF.

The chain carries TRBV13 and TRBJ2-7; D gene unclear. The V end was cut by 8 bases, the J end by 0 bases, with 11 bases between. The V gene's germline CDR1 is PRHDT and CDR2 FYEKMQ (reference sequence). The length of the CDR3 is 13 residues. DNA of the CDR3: TGTGCCAGCGTGAAAAAGGGCTCCTACGAGCAGTACTTC. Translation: CASVKKGSYEQYF.

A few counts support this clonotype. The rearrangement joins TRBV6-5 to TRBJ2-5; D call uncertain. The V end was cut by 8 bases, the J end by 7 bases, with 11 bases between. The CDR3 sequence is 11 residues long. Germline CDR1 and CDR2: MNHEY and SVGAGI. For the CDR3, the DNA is TGTGCCAGCTCGAACCCCCCGACCCAGTACTTC. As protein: CASSNPPTQYF.

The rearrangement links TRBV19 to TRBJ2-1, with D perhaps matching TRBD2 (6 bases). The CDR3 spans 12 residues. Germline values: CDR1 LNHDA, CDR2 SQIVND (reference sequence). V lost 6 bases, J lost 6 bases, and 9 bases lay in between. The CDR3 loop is CASRDYLNEQFF. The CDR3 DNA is TGTGCCAGTAGGGACTACCTCAATGAGCAGTTCTTC.

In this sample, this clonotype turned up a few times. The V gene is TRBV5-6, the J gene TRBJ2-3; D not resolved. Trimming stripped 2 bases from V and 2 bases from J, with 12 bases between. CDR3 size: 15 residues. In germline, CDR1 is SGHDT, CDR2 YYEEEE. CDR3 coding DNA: TGTGCCAGCAGCTTAGGTCGGGCTTACACAGATACGCAGTATTTT. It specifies CASSLGRAYTDTQYF.

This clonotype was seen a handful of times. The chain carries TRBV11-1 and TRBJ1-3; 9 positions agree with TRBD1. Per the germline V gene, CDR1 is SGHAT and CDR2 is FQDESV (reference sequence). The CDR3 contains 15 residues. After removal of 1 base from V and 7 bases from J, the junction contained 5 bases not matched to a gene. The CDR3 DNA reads TGTGCCAGCAGCTTAGTCACAGGGGGCATGAACACCATATATTTT. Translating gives CASSLVTGGMNTIYF. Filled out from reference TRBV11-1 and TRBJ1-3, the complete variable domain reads EAEVAQSPRYKITEKSQAVAFWCDPISGHATLYWYRQILGQGPELLVQFQDESVVDDSQLPKDRFSAERLKGVDSTLKIQPAELGDSAMYLCASSLVTGGMNTIYFGEGSWLTVV.

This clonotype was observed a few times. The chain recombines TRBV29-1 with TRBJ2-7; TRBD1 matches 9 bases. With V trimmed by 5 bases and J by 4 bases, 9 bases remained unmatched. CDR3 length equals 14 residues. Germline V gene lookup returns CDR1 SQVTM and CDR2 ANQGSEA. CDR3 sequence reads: CSVSGTGQRYEQYF. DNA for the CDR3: TGCAGCGTTTCGGGGACAGGGCAGCGATACGAGCAGTACTTC.